This T cell receptor (beta chain) was captured by sequencing in a study of a mutant IDH1 vaccine in newly diagnosed glioma. Time point denoted: week 35, safety follow-up. The vaccine gave 300 ug of a 20-mer mutant IDH1 peptide subcutaneously per dose. On this clone: Its specificity is not known.

Assay: immunoSEQ multiplex PCR; the TCRdb copy retains only in-frame clones and omits some. In the table there are about 69,000 clones, around 87% of which are singletons. Trimming took off 0 bases at V and 4 bases at J, with 12 bases between the two ends. Germline V gene lookup returns CDR1 LNHNV and CDR2 YYDKDF (reference sequence). This CDR3 is built from 15 residues. The J gene is TRBJ2-5, the V gene TRBV15; D call uncertain. This clonotype originated in a man aged 25 to 40 with glioma. The sample here was PBMCs, taken from a glioma patient whose treatment included an IDH1 peptide vaccine. The CDR3 region is CATSREPERIETQYF. DNA of the CDR3: TGTGCCACCAGCAGAGAACCGGAGAGGATAGAGACCCAGTACTTC.